The source of this T cell receptor (beta chain) is a study of blood T cells in healthy people across ages (dated by TCRdb to about 2015). Study-wide context: In model experiments, template switching captured about one uniquely barcoded TCR beta cDNA molecule for every two T cells. The study measured age-related changes in TCR beta repertoire diversity using deep sequencing normalized with unique cDNA molecular identifiers. Four age groups were formed from the donors: young (average approximately 15 years), middle-aged (less than 40), aged (under 70) and long-lived (about 80). To avoid experimental bias, donors of different ages were distributed randomly across sequencing lanes. Two additional independent replicas of 1 million unique cDNA reads from the same blood draw were analyzed for two donors (one aged 18 to 30 and one aged 80 or older). Broad study findings and their caveats: Estimates of total diversity based on one million sequenced T cells were regarded as lower bounds and as underestimates. There was a strong correlation between observed TCR beta diversity and the percentage of naive T cells measured by flow cytometry. The long-lived group showed more naive CD4+ T cells, fewer expanded clones and increased TCR diversity than the aged group, suggesting age selection. Bulk unsorted PBMC profiling prevented conclusive comparison of naive and antigen-experienced compartments. Observed TCR beta diversity per million T cells fell roughly linearly with age, and a significant reduction was already apparent by age about 43. Because the CMV infection status of the donors was unknown, age-related changes in expanded clonotypes may potentially have been confounded.

The library was produced with 5' RACE. Sequencing took place on an Illumina HiSeq 2500. A second PCR of roughly 7 to 12 cycles was run with a J-beta primer mix and a sample-barcoded 5' primer. Each TCR beta cDNA molecule received a unique molecular identifier from a template-switch 5' adaptor carrying 12 random nucleotides. Each sample yielded at least 2.5 million CDR3-containing paired-end reads. The Mint cDNA synthesis kit, primed by a TRBC-specific oligonucleotide, was used to synthesize first-strand cDNA from all RNA. Following uracil-DNA glycosylase treatment, a first 18-cycle PCR with universal primers M1SS and BC2_uni_R was performed on all cDNA. Per the source publication's procedure: For normalization, 1 million high-quality reads were randomly selected from each sample, with every read carrying a distinct molecular identifier. Instead of being binned into consensus sequences, reads with shared molecular identifiers were discarded. MiTCR, set to a Q25 quality threshold and the strictest error-elimination algorithm, was used for CDR3 identification, clonotype clustering and error correction. Lower-bound total TCR beta diversity was estimated with a nonparametric unseen species model using Euler transformation. Clones were called with MiXCR by TCRdb after fastp trimmed the public reads at Q25, and only in-frame beta chains were retained. When rows share a CDR3 protein, they turn into one entry using the most common DNA and genes. TCRdb, rather than the study authors, made the V and J calls. In this sample the table shows about 700,000 distinct CDR3 sequences, approximately 31% of which occur a single time. The ten largest account for 15% of the sample.

The donors were roughly 39 Caucasian individuals from Russia, aged roughly 6 to 100 years, who were systemically healthy. Roughly 9 milliliters of peripheral blood were drawn from each donor into EDTA-treated Vacutainer tubes. Ficoll-Paque density-gradient centrifugation was used to isolate PBMCs, with at least 6.5 million per sample. Trizol reagent was used to extract total RNA from PBMCs, with at least 6 micrograms per sample. The percentages of naive CD45RAhigh/CD27high T cells were determined by flow cytometry on a PBMC aliquot from every donor. About this clonotype: Its antigen is unknown. This CDR3 is missing its conserved last phenylalanine or tryptophan, likely due to a read error.

For CDR1 and CDR2, the germline V gene lists LGHNA and YNFKEQ. Trimming takes 0 bases from V and 5 bases from J, and the germline ends sit 16 bases apart. The length of the CDR3 is 17 amino acids, counting both ends. CDR3 DNA is the only sequence kept; it has 51 bases, read in frame from the first base. The sequence derives from a woman of 80 years or more in good health. Donor details come from another sample of the same person, matched by shared clones. Material for sequencing was blood. The rearranged chain carries TRBV4-2 and TRBJ1-4; a tentative D call is TRBD1 (6 bases match). The DNA sequence is as follows: TGTGCCAGCAGCCAAGATGGGGGGCAGGGGCTCAATGAAAAACTGTTTTTG. It translates to CASSQDGGQGLNEKLFL.